One sample yielded the 7 T cell receptor beta chains listed below, sequenced in a study of T cells in localized non-small cell lung cancer. Sequencing was performed with immunoSEQ multiplex PCR; in TCRdb, only in-frame clones are kept and a portion is missing. In the table there are nearly 40,000 clones, more than 75% of which are singletons. Sample: peripheral blood, taken before any cancer treatment. The receptors here all came from a man aged 18-55 years with stage I lung adenocarcinoma.

The chain uses TRBV30 and TRBJ2-7; possibly TRBD1 for D (6 bases). The germline V gene has CDR1 GTSNPN and CDR2 SVGIG (reference sequence). The CDR3 totals 12 residues. Trimming took 1 base from V and 3 from J, leaving 7 bases between them. CDR3 protein: CAWSGGGYEQYF. CDR3 bases: TGTGCCTGGAGTGGAGGGGGCTACGAGCAGTACTTC. The variable domain in full, completed from reference TRBV30 and TRBJ2-7, reads SQTIHQWPATLVQPVGSPLSLECTVEGTSNPNLYWYRQAAGRGLQLLFYSVGIGQISSEVPQNLSASRPQDRQFILSSKKLLLSDSGFYLCAWSGGGYEQYFGPGTRLTVT.

The J gene is TRBJ1-2, the V gene TRBV5-8, with TRBD1 identical over 7 bases. Germline V CDR1 and CDR2: SGHTS, YDEGEE. The CDR3 spans 13 residues. V lost 5 bases and J lost 6; bases outside the gene matches: 7. Written as DNA, the CDR3 is TGTGCCAGCAGGACAGGGACTGCCGATGGCTACACCTTC. Protein: CASRTGTADGYTF.

This rearrangement joins TRBV2 to TRBJ2-7, with D tentatively TRBD1 (6 bases). Germline CDR1 and CDR2: SNHLY and FYNNEI. V gave up 4 bases and J gave up 4 bases, with 11 bases separating them. This CDR3 region has 13 residues. Here the CDR3 DNA reads TGTGCCAGCAGTGGTGGGCAGGGGTACGAGCAGTACTTC. It specifies CASSGGQGYEQYF.

This rearrangement joins TRBV18 to TRBJ2-7; D not resolved. This CDR3 contains 16 residues. CDR1 is KGHSH and CDR2 is LQKENI in the germline V gene. V was clipped by 6 bases and J by 0 bases, with 18 bases between them. CDR3 sequence reads: CASSPTGYSSSYEQYF. CDR3 sequence (DNA): TGTGCCAGCTCCCCGACCGGGTACTCTAGCTCCTACGAGCAGTACTTC.

The chain uses TRBV7-8 and TRBJ1-5; D remains ambiguous. V gave up 4 bases and J gave up 3 bases, with 7 bases separating them. The V gene's germline CDR1 is SGHVS and CDR2 FQNEAQ. The length of the CDR3 is 13 residues. The CDR3 DNA reads as TGTGCCAGCAGCTCACACCTCAATCAGCCCCAGCATTTT. This gives the protein CASSSHLNQPQHF.

The chain uses TRBV19 and TRBJ1-2; possibly TRBD1 for D (6 bases). Trimming pared 9 bases from V and 0 bases from J, leaving 14 bases between. Per the germline V gene, CDR1 is LNHDA and CDR2 is SQIVND (reference sequence). This CDR3 is built from 14 residues. The chain's CDR3 is CASQGRGANYGYTF. CDR3 sequence (DNA): TGTGCCAGCCAGGGGCGGGGAGCTAACTATGGCTACACCTTC.

The V gene is TRBV15, the J gene TRBJ1-1, with D hard to call. The CDR3 covers 13 residues. Germline V gene data show CDR1 as LNHNV and CDR2 as YYDKDF (reference sequence). Trimming stripped 11 bases from V and 0 bases from J, with 13 bases between. CDR3 bases: TGTGCCTCCAAAGTAGGGATGAACACTGAAGCTTTCTTT. It translates to CASKVGMNTEAFF.